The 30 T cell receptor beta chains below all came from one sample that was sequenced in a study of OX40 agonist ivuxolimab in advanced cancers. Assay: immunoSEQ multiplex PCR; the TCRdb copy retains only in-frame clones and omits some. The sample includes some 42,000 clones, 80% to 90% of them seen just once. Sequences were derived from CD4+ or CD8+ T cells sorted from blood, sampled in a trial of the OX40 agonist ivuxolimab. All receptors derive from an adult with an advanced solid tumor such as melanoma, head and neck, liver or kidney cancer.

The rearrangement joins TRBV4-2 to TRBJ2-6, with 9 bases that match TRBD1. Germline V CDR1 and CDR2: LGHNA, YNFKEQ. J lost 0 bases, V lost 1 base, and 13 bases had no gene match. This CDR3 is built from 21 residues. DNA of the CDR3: TGTGCCAGCAGCCAAGTGGGAGGCGGGGGACAGGGAGTCTCTGGGGCCAACGTCCTGACTTTC. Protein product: CASSQVGGGGQGVSGANVLTF.

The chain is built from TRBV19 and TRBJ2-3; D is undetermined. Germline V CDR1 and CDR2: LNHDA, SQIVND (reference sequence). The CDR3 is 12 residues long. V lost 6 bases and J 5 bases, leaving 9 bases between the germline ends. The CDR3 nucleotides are TGTGCCAGTAGCCCTACGGGAGATACGCAGTATTTT. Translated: CASSPTGDTQYF.

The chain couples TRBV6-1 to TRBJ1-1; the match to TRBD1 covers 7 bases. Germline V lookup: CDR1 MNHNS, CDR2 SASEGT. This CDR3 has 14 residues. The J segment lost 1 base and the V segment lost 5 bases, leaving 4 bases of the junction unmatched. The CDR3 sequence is CASSLGQANTEAFF. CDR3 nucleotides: TGTGCCAGCAGTCTCGGACAGGCGAACACTGAAGCTTTCTTT.

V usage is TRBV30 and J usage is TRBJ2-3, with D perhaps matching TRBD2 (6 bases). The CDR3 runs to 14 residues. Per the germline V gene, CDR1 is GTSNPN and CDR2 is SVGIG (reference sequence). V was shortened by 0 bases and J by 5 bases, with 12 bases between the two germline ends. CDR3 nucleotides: TGTGCCTGGAGTGTAGTGATGGAGGGAGATACGCAGTATTTT. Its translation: CAWSVVMEGDTQYF.

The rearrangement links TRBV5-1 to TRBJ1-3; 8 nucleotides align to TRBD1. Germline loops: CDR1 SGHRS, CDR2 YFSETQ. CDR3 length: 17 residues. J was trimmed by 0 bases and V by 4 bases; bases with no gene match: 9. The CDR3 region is CASSPGSGQGSGNTIYF. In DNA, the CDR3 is TGCGCCAGCAGCCCTGGGAGCGGACAGGGCTCTGGAAACACCATATATTTT.

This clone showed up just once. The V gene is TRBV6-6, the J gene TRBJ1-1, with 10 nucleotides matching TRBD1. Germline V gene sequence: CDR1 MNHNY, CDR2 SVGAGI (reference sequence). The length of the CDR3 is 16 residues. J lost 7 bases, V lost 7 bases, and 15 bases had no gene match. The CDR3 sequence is CASNPLPTGGPIEAFF. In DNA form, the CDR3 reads TGTGCCAGCAATCCCCTCCCGACAGGGGGCCCTATTGAAGCTTTCTTT.

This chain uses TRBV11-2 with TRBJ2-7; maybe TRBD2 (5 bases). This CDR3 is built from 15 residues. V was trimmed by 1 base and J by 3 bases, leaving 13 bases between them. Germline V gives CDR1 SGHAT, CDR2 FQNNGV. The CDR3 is CASSLAGGRDYEQYF. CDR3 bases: TGTGCCAGCAGCTTAGCTGGCGGGCGAGACTACGAGCAGTACTTC.

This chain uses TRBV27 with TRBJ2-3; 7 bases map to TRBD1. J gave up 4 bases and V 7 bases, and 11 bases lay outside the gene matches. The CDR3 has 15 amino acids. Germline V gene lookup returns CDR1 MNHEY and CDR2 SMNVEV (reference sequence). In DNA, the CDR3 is TGTGCCAGCATTGCACAGGGGTCTATCGCAGATACGCAGTATTTT. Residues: CASIAQGSIADTQYF.

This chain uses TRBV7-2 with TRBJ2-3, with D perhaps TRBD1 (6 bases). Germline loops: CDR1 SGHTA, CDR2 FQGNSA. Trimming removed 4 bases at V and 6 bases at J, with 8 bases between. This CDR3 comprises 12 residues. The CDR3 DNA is TGTGCCAGCAGCTACGACAGGGATACGCAGTATTTT. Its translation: CASSYDRDTQYF.

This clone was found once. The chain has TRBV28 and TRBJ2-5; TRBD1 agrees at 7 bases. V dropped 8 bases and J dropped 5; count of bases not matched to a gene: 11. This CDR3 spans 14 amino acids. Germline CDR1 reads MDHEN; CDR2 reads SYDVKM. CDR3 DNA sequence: TGTGCCAGCTCGGACAGGTTGGGGACGGAGACCCAGTACTTC. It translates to CASSDRLGTETQYF.

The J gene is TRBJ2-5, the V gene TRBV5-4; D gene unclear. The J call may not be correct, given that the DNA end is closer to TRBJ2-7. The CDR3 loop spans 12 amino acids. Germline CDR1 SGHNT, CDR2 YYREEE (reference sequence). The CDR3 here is CASSLDRYEQYF. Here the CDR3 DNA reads TGTGCCAGCAGCTTGGATCGGTACGAGCAGTACTTC.

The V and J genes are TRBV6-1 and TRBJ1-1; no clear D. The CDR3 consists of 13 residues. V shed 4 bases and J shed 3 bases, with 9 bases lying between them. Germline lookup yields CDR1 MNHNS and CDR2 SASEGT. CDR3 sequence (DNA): TGTGCCAGCAGTGGGCGGGCAGACACTGAAGCTTTCTTT. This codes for CASSGRADTEAFF.

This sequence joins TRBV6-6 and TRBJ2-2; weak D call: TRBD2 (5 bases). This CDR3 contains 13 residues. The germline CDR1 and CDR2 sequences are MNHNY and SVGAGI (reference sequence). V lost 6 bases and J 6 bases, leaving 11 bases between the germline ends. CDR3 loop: CASRELVPGELFF. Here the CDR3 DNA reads TGTGCCAGCAGGGAACTAGTCCCCGGGGAGCTGTTTTTT.

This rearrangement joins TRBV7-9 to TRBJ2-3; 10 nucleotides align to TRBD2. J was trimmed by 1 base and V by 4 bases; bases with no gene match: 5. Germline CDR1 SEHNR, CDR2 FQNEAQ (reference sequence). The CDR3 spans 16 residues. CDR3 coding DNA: TGTGCCAGCAGCTCTCTAGCGGGAGAGGGCACAGATACGCAGTATTTT. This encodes CASSSLAGEGTDTQYF.

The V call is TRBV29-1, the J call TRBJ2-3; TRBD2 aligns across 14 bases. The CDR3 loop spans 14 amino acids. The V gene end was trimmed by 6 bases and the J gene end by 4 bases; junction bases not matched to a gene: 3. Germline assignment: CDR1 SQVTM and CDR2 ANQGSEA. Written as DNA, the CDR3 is TGCAGCGTGGGGACTAGCGGGGGCGCAGATACGCAGTATTTT. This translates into CSVGTSGGADTQYF.

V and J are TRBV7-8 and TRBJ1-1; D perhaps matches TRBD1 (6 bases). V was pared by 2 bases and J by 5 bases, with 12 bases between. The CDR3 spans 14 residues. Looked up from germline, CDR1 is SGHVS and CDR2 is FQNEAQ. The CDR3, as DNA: TGTGCCAGCAGCTTAAGGGGGGGGGATACTGAAGCTTTCTTT. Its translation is CASSLRGGDTEAFF.

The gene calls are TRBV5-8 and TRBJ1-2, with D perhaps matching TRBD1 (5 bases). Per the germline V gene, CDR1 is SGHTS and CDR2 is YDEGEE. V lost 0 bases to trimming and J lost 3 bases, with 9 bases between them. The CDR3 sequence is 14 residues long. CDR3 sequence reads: CASSLAGGDYGYTF. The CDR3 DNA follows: TGTGCCAGCAGCTTGGCCGGGGGTGACTATGGCTACACCTTC.

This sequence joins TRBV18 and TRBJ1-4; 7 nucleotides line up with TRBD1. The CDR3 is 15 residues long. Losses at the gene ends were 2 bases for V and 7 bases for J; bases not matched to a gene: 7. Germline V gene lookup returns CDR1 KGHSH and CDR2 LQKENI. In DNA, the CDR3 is TGTGCCAGCTCACCAAGAGGGGGCTTTGGTGAAAAACTGTTTTTT. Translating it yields CASSPRGGFGEKLFF.

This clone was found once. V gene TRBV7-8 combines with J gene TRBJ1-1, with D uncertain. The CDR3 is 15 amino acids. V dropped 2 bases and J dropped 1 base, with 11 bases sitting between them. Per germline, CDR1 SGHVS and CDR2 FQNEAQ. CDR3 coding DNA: TGTGCCAGCAGCTTACTGGTCCTGGGGAACACTGAAGCTTTCTTT. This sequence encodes CASSLLVLGNTEAFF.

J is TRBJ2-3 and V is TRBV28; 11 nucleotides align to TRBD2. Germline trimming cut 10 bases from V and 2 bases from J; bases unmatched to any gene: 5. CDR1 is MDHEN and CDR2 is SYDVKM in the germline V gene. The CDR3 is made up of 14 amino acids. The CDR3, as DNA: TGTGCCACCCGACTAGCGGGATCCACAGATACGCAGTATTTT. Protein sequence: CATRLAGSTDTQYF.

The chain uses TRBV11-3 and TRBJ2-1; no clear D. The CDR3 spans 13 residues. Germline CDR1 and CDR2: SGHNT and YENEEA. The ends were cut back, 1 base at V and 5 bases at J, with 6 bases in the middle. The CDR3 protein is CASSLGPNNEQFF. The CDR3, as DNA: TGTGCCAGCAGCTTAGGTCCGAACAATGAGCAGTTCTTC.

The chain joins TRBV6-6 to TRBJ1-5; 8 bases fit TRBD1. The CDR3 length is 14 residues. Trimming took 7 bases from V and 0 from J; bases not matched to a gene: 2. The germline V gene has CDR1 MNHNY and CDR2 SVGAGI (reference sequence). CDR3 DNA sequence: TGTGCCAGCAAGACAGGGGATAGCAATCAGCCCCAGCATTTT. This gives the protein CASKTGDSNQPQHF.

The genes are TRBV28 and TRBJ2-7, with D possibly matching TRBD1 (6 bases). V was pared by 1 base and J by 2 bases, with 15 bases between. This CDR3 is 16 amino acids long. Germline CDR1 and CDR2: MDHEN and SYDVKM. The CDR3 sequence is CASSLLTGGYTYEQYF. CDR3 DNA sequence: TGTGCCAGCAGTTTATTGACAGGCGGATATACCTACGAGCAGTACTTC.

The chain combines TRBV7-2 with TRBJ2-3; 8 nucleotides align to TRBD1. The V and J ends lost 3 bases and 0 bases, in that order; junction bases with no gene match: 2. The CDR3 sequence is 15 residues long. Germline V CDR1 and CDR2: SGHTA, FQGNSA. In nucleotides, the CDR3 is TGTGCCAGCAGCTTGGACAGGGCGAGCACAGATACGCAGTATTTT. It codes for CASSLDRASTDTQYF.

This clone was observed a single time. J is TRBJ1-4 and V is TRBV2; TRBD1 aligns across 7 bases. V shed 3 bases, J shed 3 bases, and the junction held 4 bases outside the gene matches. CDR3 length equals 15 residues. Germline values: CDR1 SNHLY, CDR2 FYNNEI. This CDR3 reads CASSEQGGPNEKLFF. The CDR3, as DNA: TGTGCCAGCAGTGAGCAGGGGGGGCCTAATGAAAAACTGTTTTTT.

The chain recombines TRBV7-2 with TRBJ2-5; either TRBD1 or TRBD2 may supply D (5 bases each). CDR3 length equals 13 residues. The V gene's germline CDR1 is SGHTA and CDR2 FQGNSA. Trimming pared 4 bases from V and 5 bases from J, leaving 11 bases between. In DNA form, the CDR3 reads TGTGCCAGCAGCTCGGGGACCACGGAGACCCAGTACTTC. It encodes CASSSGTTETQYF.

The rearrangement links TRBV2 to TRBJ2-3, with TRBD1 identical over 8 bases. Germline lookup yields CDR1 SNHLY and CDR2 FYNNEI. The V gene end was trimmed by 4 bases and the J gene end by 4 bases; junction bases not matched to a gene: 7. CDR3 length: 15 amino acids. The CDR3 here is CASSADRGGADTQYF. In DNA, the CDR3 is TGTGCCAGCAGTGCCGACAGGGGTGGCGCAGATACGCAGTATTTT. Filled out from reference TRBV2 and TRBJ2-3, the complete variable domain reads EPEVTQTPSHQVTQMGQEVILRCVPISNHLYFYWYRQILGQKVEFLVSFYNNEISEKSEIFDDQFSVERPDGSNFTLKIRSTKLEDSAMYFCASSADRGGADTQYFGPGTRLTVL.

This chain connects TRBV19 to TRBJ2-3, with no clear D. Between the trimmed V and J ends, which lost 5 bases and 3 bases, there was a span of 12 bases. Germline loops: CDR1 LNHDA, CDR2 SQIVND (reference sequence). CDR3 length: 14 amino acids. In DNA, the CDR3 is TGTGCCAGTAGTCTGAACTACGGAACAGATACGCAGTATTTT. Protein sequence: CASSLNYGTDTQYF.

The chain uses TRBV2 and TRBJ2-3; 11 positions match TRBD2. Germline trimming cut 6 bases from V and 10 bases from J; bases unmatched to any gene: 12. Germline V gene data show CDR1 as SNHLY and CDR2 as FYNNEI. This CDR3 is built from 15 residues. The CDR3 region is CASSTLAGGSSAQYF. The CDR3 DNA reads TGTGCCAGCAGCACCCTAGCGGGAGGCTCCAGTGCGCAGTATTTT.

CDR3 sequence reads: CANGLFETYEQYF. CDR3 coding DNA: TGTGCCAACGGACTTTTCGAAACCTACGAGCAGTACTTC. V gene TRBV5-8 combines with J gene TRBJ2-7, with a tentative D call TRBD2 (5 bases). CDR3 length equals 13 residues. Germline V CDR1 and CDR2: SGHTS, YDEGEE. Deletions cut 9 bases from V and 2 bases from J, with 15 bases between.